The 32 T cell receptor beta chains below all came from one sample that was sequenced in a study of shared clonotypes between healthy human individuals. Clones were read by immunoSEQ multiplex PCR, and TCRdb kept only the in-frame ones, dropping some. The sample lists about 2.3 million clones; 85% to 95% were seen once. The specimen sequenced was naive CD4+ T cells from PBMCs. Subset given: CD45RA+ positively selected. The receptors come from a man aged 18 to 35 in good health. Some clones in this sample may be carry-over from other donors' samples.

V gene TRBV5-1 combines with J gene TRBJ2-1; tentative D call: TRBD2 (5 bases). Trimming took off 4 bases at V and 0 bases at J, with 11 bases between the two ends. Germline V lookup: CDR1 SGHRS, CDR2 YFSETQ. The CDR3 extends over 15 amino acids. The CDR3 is CASSVGGGSYNEQFF. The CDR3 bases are TGCGCCAGCAGCGTTGGCGGAGGCTCCTACAATGAGCAGTTCTTC. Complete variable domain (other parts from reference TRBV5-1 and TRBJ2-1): KAGVTQTPRYLIKTRGQQVTLSCSPISGHRSVSWYQQTPGQGLQFLFEYFSETQRNKGNFPGRFSGRQFSNSRSEMNVSTLELGDSALYLCASSVGGGSYNEQFFGPGTRLTVL.

CDR3 DNA sequence: TGTGCCAGCGGACGGACAGGAGACAATTCACCCCTCCACTTT. Protein: CASGRTGDNSPLHF. The genes are TRBV6-6 and TRBJ1-6; 7 positions agree with TRBD1. There are 14 residues in the CDR3. Germline V gives CDR1 MNHNY, CDR2 SVGAGI (reference sequence). Trimming removed 8 bases from V and 7 bases from J; junction bases left unmatched: 8.

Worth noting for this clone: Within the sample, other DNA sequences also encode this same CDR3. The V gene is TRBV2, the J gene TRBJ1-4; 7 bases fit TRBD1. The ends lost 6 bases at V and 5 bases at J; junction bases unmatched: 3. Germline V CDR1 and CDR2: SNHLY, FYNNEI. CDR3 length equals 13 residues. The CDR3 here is CASRRGPNEKLFF. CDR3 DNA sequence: TGTGCCAGCAGGAGGGGGCCGAATGAAAAACTGTTTTTT.

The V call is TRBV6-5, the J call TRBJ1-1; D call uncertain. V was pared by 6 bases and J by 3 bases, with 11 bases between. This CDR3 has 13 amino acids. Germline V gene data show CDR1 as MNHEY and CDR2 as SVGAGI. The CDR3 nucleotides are TGTGCCAGCAGCTCGAACCTGGACACTGAAGCTTTCTTT. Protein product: CASSSNLDTEAFF.

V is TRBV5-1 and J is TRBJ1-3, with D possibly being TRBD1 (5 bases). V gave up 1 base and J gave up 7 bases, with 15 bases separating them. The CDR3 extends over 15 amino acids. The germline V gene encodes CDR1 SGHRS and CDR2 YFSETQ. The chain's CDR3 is CASSLISGFGNTIYF. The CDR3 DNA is TGCGCCAGCAGCTTGATATCAGGGTTCGGGAACACCATATATTTT.

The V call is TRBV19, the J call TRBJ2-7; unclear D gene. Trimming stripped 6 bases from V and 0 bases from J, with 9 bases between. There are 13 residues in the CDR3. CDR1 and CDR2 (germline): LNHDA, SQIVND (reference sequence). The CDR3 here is CASRPTDSYEQYF. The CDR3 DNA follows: TGTGCCAGTAGACCGACCGACTCCTACGAGCAGTACTTC. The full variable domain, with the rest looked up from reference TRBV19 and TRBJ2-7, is DGGITQSPKYLFRKEGQNVTLSCEQNLNHDAMYWYRQDPGQGLRLIYYSQIVNDFQKGDIAEGYSVSREKKESFPLTVTSAQKNPTAFYLCASRPTDSYEQYFGPGTRLTVT.

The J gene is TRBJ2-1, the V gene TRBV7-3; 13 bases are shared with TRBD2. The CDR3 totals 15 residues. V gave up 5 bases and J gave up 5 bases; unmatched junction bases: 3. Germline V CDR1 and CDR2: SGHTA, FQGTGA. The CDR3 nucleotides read TGTGCCAGCAGCGCCACTAGCGGGAGGGACAATGAGCAGTTCTTC. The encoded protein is CASSATSGRDNEQFF. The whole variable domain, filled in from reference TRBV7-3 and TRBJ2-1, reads GAGVSQTPSNKVTEKGKYVELRCDPISGHTALYWYRQSLGQGPEFLIYFQGTGAADDSGLPNDRFFAVRPEGSVSTLKIQRTERGDSAVYLCASSATSGRDNEQFFGPGTRLTVL.

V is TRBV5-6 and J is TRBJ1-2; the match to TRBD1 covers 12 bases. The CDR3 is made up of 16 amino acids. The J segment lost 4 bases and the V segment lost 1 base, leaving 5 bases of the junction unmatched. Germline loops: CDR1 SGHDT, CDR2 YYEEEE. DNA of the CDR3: TGTGCCAGCAGCTTGCGGGACAGGGGGCGAGGCTATGGCTACACCTTC. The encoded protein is CASSLRDRGRGYGYTF.

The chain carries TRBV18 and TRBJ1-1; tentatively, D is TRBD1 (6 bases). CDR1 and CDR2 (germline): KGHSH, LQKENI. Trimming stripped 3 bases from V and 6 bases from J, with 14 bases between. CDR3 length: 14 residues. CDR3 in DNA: TGTGCCAGCTCACCTGGGGGCAAGGACGCTGAAGCTTTCTTT. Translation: CASSPGGKDAEAFF.

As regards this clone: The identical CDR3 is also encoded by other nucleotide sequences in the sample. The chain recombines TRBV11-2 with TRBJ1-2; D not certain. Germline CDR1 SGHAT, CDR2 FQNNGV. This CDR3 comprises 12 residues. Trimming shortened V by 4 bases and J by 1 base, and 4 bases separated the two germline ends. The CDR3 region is CASSSNNYGYTF. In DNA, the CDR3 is TGTGCCAGCAGCTCGAATAACTATGGCTACACCTTC.

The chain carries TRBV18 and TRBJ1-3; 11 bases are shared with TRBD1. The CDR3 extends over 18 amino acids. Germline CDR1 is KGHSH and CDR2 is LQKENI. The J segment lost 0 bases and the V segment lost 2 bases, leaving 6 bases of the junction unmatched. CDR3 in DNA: TGTGCCAGCTCACCAACGAGGACAGGGGGCGACTCTGGAAACACCATATATTTT. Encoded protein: CASSPTRTGGDSGNTIYF. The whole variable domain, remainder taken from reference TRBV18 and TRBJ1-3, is NAGVMQNPRHLVRRRGQEARLRCSPMKGHSHVYWYRQLPEEGLKFMVYLQKENIIDESGMPKERFSAEFPKEGPSILRIQQVVRGDSAAYFCASSPTRTGGDSGNTIYFGEGSWLTVV.

The chain's CDR3 is CASGLVQGTGGYTF. The CDR3, as DNA: TGTGCTAGTGGTTTGGTACAGGGGACAGGGGGCTACACCTTC. The gene calls are TRBV12-5 and TRBJ1-2; 9 nucleotides match TRBD1. Looked up from germline, CDR1 is LGHNT and CDR2 is FRNRAP. This CDR3 spans 14 amino acids. The V gene end was trimmed by 0 bases and the J gene end by 8 bases; junction bases not matched to a gene: 4.

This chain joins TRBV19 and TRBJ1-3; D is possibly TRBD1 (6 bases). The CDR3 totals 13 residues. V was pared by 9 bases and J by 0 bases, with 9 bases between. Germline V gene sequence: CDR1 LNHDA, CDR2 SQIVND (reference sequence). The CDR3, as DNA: TGTGCCAGCACAGGGCTCTCTGGAAACACCATATATTTT. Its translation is CASTGLSGNTIYF. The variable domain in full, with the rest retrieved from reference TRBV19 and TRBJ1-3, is DGGITQSPKYLFRKEGQNVTLSCEQNLNHDAMYWYRQDPGQGLRLIYYSQIVNDFQKGDIAEGYSVSREKKESFPLTVTSAQKNPTAFYLCASTGLSGNTIYFGEGSWLTVV.

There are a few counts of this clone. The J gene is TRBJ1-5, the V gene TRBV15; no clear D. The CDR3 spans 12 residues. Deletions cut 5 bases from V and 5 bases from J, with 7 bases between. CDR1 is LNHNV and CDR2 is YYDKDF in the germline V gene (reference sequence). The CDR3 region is CATSPPHQPQHF. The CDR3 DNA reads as TGTGCCACCAGCCCCCCGCATCAGCCCCAGCATTTT.

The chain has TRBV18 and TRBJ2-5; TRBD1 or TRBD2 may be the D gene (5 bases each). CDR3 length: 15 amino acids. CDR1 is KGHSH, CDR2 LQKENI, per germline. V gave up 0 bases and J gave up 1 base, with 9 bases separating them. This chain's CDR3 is CASSPPAGAQETQYF. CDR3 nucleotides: TGTGCCAGCTCACCACCGGCCGGGGCCCAAGAGACCCAGTACTTC.

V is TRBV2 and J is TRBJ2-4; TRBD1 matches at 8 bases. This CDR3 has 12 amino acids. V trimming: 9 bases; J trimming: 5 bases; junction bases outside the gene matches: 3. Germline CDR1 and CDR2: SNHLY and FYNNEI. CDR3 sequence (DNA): TGTGCCAGACAGGGGGTCCAAAACATTCAGTACTTC. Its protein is CARQGVQNIQYF. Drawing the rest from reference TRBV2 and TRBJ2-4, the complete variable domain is EPEVTQTPSHQVTQMGQEVILRCVPISNHLYFYWYRQILGQKVEFLVSFYNNEISEKSEIFDDQFSVERPDGSNFTLKIRSTKLEDSAMYFCARQGVQNIQYFGAGTRLSVL.

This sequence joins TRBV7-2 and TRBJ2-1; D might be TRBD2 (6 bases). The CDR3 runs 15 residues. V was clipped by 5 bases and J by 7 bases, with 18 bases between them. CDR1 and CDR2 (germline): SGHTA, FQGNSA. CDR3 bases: TGTGCCAGCAGCACCAAGGTAGCGGTAACTAATGAGCAGTTCTTC. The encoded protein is CASSTKVAVTNEQFF.

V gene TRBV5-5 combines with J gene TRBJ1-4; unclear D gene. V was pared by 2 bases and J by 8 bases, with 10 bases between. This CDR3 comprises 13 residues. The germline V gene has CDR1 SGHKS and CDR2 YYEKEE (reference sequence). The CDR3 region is CASSFLGSEKLFF. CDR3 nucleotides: TGTGCCAGCAGCTTTTTGGGGTCAGAAAAACTGTTTTTT.

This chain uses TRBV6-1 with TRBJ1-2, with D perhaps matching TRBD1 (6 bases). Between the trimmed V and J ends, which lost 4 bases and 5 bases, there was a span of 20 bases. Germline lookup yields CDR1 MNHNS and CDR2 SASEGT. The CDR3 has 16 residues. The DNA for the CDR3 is TGTGCCAGCAGTGTGCAGGGAGGGACATTCTTTTATGGCTACACCTTC. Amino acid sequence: CASSVQGGTFFYGYTF.

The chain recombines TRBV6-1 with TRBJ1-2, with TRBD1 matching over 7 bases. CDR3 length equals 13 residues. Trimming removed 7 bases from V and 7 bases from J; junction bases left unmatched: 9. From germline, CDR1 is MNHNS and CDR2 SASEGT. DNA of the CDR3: TGTGCCAGCATTTCAACAGGGGCCGGTGGCTACACCTTC. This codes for CASISTGAGGYTF.

For the CDR3, the DNA is TGTGCCACCAGCCGGCCGGGACTCTTCGCCCAGCCCCAGCATTTT. Its translation: CATSRPGLFAQPQHF. V gene TRBV15 combines with J gene TRBJ1-5, with D perhaps TRBD1 (5 bases). Germline V lookup: CDR1 LNHNV, CDR2 YYDKDF (reference sequence). V was cut by 5 bases and J by 7 bases, with 18 bases left in between. CDR3 length equals 15 residues.

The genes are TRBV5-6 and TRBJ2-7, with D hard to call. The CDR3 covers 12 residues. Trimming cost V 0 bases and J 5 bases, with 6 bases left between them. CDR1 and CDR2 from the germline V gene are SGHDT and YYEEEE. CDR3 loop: CASSLGIDEQYF. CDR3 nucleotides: TGTGCCAGCAGCTTGGGGATAGACGAGCAGTACTTC.

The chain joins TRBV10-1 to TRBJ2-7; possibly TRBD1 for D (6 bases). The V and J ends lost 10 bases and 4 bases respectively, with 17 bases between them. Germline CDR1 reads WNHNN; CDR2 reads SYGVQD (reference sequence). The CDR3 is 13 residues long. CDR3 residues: CATISTTGYEQYF. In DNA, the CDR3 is TGCGCCACCATCTCAACGACAGGATACGAGCAGTACTTC.

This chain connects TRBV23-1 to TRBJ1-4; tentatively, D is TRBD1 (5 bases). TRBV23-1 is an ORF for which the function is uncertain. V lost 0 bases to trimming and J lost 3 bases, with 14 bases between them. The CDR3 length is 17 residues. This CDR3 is CASSQSGGIPSNEKLFF. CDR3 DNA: TGCGCCAGCAGTCAATCGGGGGGGATTCCCTCTAATGAAAAACTGTTTTTT.

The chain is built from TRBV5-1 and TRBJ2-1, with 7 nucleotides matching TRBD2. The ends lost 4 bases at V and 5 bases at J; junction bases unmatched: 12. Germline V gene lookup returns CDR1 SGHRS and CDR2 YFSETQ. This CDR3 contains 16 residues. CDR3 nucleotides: TGCGCCAGCAGCGTAACTAGCGAAAAAGCCCACAATGAGCAGTTCTTC. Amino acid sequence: CASSVTSEKAHNEQFF.

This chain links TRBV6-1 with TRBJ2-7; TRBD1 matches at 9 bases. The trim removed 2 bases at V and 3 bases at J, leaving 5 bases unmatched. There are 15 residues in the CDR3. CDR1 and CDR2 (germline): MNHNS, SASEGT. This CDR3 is CASSELGQGFYEQYF. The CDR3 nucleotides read TGTGCCAGCAGTGAATTAGGACAGGGGTTCTACGAGCAGTACTTC.

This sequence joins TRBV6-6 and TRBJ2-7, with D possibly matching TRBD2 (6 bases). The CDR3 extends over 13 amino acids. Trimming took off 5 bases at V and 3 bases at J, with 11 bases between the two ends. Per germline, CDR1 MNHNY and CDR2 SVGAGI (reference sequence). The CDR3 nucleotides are TGTGCCAGCAGTCTCGGGAGCGGCTACGAGCAGTACTTC. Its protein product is CASSLGSGYEQYF.

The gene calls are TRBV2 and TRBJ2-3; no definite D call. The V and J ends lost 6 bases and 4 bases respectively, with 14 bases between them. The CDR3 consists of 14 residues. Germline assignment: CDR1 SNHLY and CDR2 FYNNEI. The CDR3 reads CASSGQYGADTQYF. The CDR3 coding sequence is TGTGCCAGCAGCGGCCAATATGGTGCAGATACGCAGTATTTT.

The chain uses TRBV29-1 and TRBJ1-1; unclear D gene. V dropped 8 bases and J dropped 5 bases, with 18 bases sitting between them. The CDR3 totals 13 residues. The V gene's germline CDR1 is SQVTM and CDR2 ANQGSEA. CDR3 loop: CSLTEGQGTEAFF. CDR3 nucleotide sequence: TGCAGCCTTACAGAAGGGCAAGGGACTGAAGCTTTCTTT.

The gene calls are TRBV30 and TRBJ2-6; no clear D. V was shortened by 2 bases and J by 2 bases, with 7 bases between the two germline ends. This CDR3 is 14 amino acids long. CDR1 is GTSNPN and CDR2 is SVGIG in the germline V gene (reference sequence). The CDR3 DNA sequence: TGTGCCTGGAGTATGACGACTGGGGCCAACGTCCTGACTTTC. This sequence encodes CAWSMTTGANVLTF.

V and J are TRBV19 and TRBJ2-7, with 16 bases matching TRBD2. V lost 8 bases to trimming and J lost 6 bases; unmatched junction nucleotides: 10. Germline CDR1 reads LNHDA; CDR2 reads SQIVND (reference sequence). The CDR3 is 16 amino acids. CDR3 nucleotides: TGTGCCAGTCCCCCGGGACTAGCGGGAGGGCCTGGCGAGCAGTACTTC. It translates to CASPPGLAGGPGEQYF.

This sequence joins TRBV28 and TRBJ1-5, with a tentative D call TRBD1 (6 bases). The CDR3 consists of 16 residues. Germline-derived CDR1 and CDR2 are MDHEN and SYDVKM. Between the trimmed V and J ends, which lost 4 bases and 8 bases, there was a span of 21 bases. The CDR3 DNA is TGTGCCAGCAGTTCGAGGGGGAAAGGGAGTGTGGAGCCCCAGCATTTT. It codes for CASSSRGKGSVEPQHF.